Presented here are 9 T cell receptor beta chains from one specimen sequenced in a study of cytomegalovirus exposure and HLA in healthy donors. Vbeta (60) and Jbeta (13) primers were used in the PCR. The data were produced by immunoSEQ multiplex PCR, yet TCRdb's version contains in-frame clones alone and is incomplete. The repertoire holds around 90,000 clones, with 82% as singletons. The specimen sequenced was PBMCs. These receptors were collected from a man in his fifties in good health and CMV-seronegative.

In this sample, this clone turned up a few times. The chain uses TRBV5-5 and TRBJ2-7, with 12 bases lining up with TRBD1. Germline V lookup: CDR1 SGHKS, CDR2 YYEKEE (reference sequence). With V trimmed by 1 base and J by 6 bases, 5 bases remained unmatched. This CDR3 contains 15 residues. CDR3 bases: TGTGCCAGCAGCTTGATGGGGACAGGGGGCGGCGAGCAGTACTTC. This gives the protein CASSLMGTGGGEQYF. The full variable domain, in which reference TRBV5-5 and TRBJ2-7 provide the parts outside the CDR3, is DAGVTQSPTHLIKTRGQQVTLRCSPISGHKSVSWYQQVLGQGPQFIFQYYEKEERGRGNFPDRFSARQFPNYSSELNVNALLLGDSALYLCASSLMGTGGGEQYFGPGTRLTVT.

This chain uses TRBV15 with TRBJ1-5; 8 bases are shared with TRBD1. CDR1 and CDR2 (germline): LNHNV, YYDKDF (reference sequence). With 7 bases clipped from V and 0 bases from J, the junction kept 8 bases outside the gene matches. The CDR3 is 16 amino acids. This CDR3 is CATNATGDYSNQPQHF. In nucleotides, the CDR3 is TGTGCCACCAACGCGACAGGGGACTATAGCAATCAGCCCCAGCATTTT.

CDR3 region: CASSPDRQGAYYEQYF. The CDR3 DNA follows: TGTGCCAGCTCACCGGATAGGCAGGGGGCTTACTACGAGCAGTACTTC. V is TRBV18 and J is TRBJ2-7; 8 nucleotides line up with TRBD1. Germline V gene sequence: CDR1 KGHSH, CDR2 LQKENI. The CDR3 spans 16 residues. Losses at the gene ends were 3 bases for V and 3 bases for J; bases not matched to a gene: 10.

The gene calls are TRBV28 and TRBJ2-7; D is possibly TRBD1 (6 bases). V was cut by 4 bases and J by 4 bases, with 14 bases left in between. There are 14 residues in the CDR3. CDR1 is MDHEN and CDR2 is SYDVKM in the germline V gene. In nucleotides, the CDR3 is TGTGCCAGCAGTTACACGGGACACATGTACGAGCAGTACTTC. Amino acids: CASSYTGHMYEQYF.

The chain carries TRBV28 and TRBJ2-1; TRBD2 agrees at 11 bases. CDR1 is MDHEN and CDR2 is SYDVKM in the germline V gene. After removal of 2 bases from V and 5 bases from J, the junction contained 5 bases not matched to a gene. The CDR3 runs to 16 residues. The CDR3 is CASSLLTSGIDNEQFF. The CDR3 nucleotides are TGTGCCAGCAGTTTACTGACTAGCGGGATCGACAATGAGCAGTTCTTC.

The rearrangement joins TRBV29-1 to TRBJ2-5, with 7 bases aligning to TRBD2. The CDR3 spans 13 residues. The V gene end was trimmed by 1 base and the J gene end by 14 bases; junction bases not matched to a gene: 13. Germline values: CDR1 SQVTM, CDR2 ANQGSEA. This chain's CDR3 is CSVEGGGVENPYF. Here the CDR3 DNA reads TGCAGCGTTGAAGGGGGAGGGGTAGAAAATCCCTACTTC. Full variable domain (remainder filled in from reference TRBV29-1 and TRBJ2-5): SAVISQKPSRDICQRGTSLTIQCQVDSQVTMMFWYRQQPGQSLTLIATANQGSEATYESGFVIDKFPISRPNLTFSTLTVSNMSPEDSSIYLCSVEGGGVENPYFGPGTRLLVL.

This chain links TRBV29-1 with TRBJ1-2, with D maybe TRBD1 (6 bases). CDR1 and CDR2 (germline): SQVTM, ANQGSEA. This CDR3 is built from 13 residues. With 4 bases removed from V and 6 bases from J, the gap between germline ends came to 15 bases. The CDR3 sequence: CSVVMDGGHGYTF. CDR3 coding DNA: TGCAGCGTTGTAATGGACGGGGGGCATGGCTACACCTTC.

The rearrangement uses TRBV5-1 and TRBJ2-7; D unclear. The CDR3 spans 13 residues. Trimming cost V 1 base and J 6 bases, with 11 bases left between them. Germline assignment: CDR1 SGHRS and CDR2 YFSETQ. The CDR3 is CASSLPNEAEQYF. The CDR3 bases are TGCGCCAGCAGCTTGCCTAATGAGGCCGAGCAGTACTTC.

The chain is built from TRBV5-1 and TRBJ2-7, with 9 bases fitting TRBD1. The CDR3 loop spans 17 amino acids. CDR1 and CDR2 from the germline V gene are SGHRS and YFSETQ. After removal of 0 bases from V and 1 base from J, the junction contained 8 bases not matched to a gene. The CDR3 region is CASSLGGGQGRSYEQYF. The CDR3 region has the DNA TGCGCCAGCAGCTTGGGCGGGGGACAGGGCCGATCCTACGAGCAGTACTTC.